These T cell receptor beta chains were read from a single sample in a study of blood T cell repertoires in COVID-19. Profiled with immunoSEQ multiplex PCR; TCRdb holds only in-frame clones, not every one. The table shows over 120,000 clones, with approximately 84% occurring only once. Sample: peripheral blood. These TCRs come from a human donor in a cohort sampled during active COVID-19. Both conserved end residues are part of each CDR3. Fields, in order: clone size, J gene, D gene, V gene, CDR3 DNA, CDR3 protein. D genes are given only for firm matches. Size is stated for part of the rows, as once, few or many counts, or as a class when the clone is expanded.

size: .; J: TRBJ2-3; D: TRBD2; V: TRBV7-9; DNA: TGTGCCAGCAGCTCGAGAGGGGCGGGGAGGGGCACAGATACGCAGTATTTT; CDR3: CASSSRGAGRGTDTQYF
size: .; J: TRBJ2-1; D: TRBD2; V: TRBV5-8; DNA: TGTGCCAGCAGCGCCGGGACTAGCGGCCATAATGAGCAGTTCTTC; CDR3: CASSAGTSGHNEQFF
size: many; J: TRBJ2-1; D: .; V: TRBV7-9; DNA: TGTGCCAGCAGCCGAGAGAATGAGCAGTTCTTC; CDR3: CASSRENEQFF
size: few; J: TRBJ2-7; D: TRBD1; V: TRBV5-5; DNA: TGTGCCAGCAGCTTGGCGGCAGGGGGCCTGACGTCCTACGAGCAGTACTTC; CDR3: CASSLAAGGLTSYEQYF
size: .; J: TRBJ2-2; D: TRBD2; V: TRBV5-1; DNA: TGCGCCAGCAGCTTGGAGGCTAGCGGGACCTGGGAGCTGTTTTTT; CDR3: CASSLEASGTWELFF
size: .; J: TRBJ1-2; D: TRBD1; V: TRBV7-3; DNA: TGTGCCAGCAGCTTAACGGGAAGGACAGGGGAAGGCTACACCTTC; CDR3: CASSLTGRTGEGYTF
size: few; J: TRBJ1-3; D: .; V: TRBV7-9; DNA: TGTGCCAGCAGCTCAGGGTTACCGTCCCGCGGAAACACCATATATTTT; CDR3: CASSSGLPSRGNTIYF
size: .; J: TRBJ2-7; D: TRBD1; V: TRBV13; DNA: TGTGCCAGCAGCTACTACAGGGGTCAGCAGTACTTC; CDR3: CASSYYRGQQYF
size: .; J: TRBJ1-2; D: TRBD1; V: TRBV5-6; DNA: TGTGCCAGCAGCTTTGACAGGGACGGCTACACCTTC; CDR3: CASSFDRDGYTF
size: once; J: TRBJ1-1; D: TRBD1; V: TRBV2; DNA: TGTGCCAGCAGTGAGAGAAGGACAGGGGGTACTGAAGCTTTCTTT; CDR3: CASSERRTGGTEAFF
size: .; J: TRBJ2-3; D: .; V: TRBV27; DNA: TGTGCCAGCGGCCAACAGGGAACTATCACAGATACGCAGTATTTT; CDR3: CASGQQGTITDTQYF
size: .; J: TRBJ2-7; D: .; V: TRBV12-3/TRBV12-4; DNA: TGTGCCAGCAGTTTAACAGATCCCTACGAGCAGTACTTC; CDR3: CASSLTDPYEQYF
size: .; J: TRBJ1-6; D: TRBD1; V: TRBV18; DNA: TGTGCCAGCTCACTGGGGACCACAGGGGGCGGCAATTCACCCCTCCACTTT; CDR3: CASSLGTTGGGNSPLHF
size: .; J: TRBJ1-3; D: .; V: TRBV6-5; DNA: TGTGCCAGCAGGCCCCCGGGACACGGAAACACCATATATTTT; CDR3: CASRPPGHGNTIYF
size: .; J: TRBJ1-1; D: .; V: TRBV12-3/TRBV12-4; DNA: TGTGCCAGCACCATCCTCGGACAGGAAGCTTTCTTT; CDR3: CASTILGQEAFF
size: .; J: TRBJ1-2; D: TRBD1; V: TRBV28; DNA: TGTGCCAGCAACCCCGGGACAGCCAACTATGGCTACACCTTC; CDR3: CASNPGTANYGYTF
size: .; J: TRBJ2-4; D: .; V: TRBV21-1; DNA: TGTGCCAGCAGCAAAGGGGTTAGGGACAGGGGGCTTGATGAATCGGAAAACATTCAGTACTTC; CDR3: CASSKGVRDRGLDESENIQYF
size: .; J: TRBJ2-3; D: .; V: TRBV5-1; DNA: TGCGCCAGCAGCTTATTGGACAGCAACACAGATACGCAGTATTTT; CDR3: CASSLLDSNTDTQYF
size: once; J: TRBJ1-2; D: TRBD1; V: TRBV6-5; DNA: TGTGCCAGCAGTCGACAGGGAATCGGTGGCTACACCTTC; CDR3: CASSRQGIGGYTF
size: .; J: TRBJ2-3; D: .; V: TRBV3-1/TRBV3-2; DNA: TGTGCCACTACCCAGGATAGTTCTGCAGATACGCAGTATTTT; CDR3: CATTQDSSADTQYF
size: .; J: TRBJ1-6; D: .; V: TRBV18; DNA: TGTGCCAGCTCACCTCAAGGGGGTAGGGATTCACCCCTCCACTTT; CDR3: CASSPQGGRDSPLHF
size: .; J: TRBJ2-1; D: TRBD1; V: TRBV19; DNA: TGTGCCAGTAGTCCGACCGGGACAGGGGACTTTGAGCAGTTCTTC; CDR3: CASSPTGTGDFEQFF
size: .; J: TRBJ2-2; D: TRBD2; V: TRBV7-9; DNA: TGTGCCAGCAGCTCCGGACTAGCGGGAAACACCGGGGAGCTGTTTTTT; CDR3: CASSSGLAGNTGELFF
size: .; J: TRBJ2-2; D: .; V: TRBV2; DNA: TGTGCCAGCCGACGGGACAGTGGGGGGACCGGGGAGCTGTTTTTT; CDR3: CASRRDSGGTGELFF
size: .; J: TRBJ2-3; D: TRBD1; V: TRBV7-8; DNA: TGTGCCAGCAGCTTAGAGGGACCGGGACAGGGGGCAGATACGCAGTATTTT; CDR3: CASSLEGPGQGADTQYF
size: few; J: TRBJ2-5; D: TRBD1; V: TRBV29-1; DNA: TGCAGCGTTGATCATTCAGGGGGCGAGACCCAGTACTTC; CDR3: CSVDHSGGETQYF
size: .; J: TRBJ2-7; D: TRBD2; V: TRBV28; DNA: TGTGCCAGCCGCCGGGTGGCGGGGGGTCTCCCGGAGCAGTACTTC; CDR3: CASRRVAGGLPEQYF
size: .; J: TRBJ1-5; D: TRBD1; V: TRBV25-1; DNA: TGTGCCAGCAGGGGACAGCCAAATCAGCCCCAGCATTTT; CDR3: CASRGQPNQPQHF
size: once; J: TRBJ2-1; D: .; V: TRBV4-2; DNA: TGTGCCAGCAGCCAAAGTGGCGGGGTGAATGAGCAGTTCTTC; CDR3: CASSQSGGVNEQFF
size: .; J: TRBJ2-6; D: .; V: TRBV9; DNA: TGTGCCAGCAGCGTAGGTCGGGGCTCTGGGGCCAACGTCCTGACTTTC; CDR3: CASSVGRGSGANVLTF
size: .; J: TRBJ1-2; D: TRBD1; V: TRBV6-5; DNA: TGTGCCAGCAGTTACAGGGGACAGCCCTATGGCTACACCTTC; CDR3: CASSYRGQPYGYTF
size: few; J: TRBJ2-7; D: .; V: TRBV10-3; DNA: TGTGCCATCAGTGCGAGGCAGGGGTCCCACGAGCAGTACTTC; CDR3: CAISARQGSHEQYF
size: .; J: TRBJ2-7; D: TRBD1; V: TRBV6-5; DNA: TGTGCCAGCAGTCCGGGACAGTTTGGACAATACGAGCAGTACTTC; CDR3: CASSPGQFGQYEQYF
size: .; J: TRBJ2-1; D: TRBD2; V: TRBV28; DNA: TGTGCCAGCAGTTTTACAGGGACTAGCGGGGCCCGAGGTCGGCAGTTCTTC; CDR3: CASSFTGTSGARGRQFF
size: .; J: TRBJ2-1; D: TRBD2; V: TRBV2; DNA: TGTGCCAGCAGTCTGAGACTAGCGGGGGGGAATGAGCAGTTCTTC; CDR3: CASSLRLAGGNEQFF
size: .; J: TRBJ1-6; D: .; V: TRBV25-1; DNA: TGTGCCAGCAGTGAACCCCACGGGGGGGTTAATTCACCCCTCCACTTT; CDR3: CASSEPHGGVNSPLHF
size: .; J: TRBJ1-1; D: .; V: TRBV2; DNA: TGTGCCAGCAGTGGACAAAAGAACACTGAAGCTTTCTTT; CDR3: CASSGQKNTEAFF
size: .; J: TRBJ1-5; D: .; V: TRBV7-9; DNA: TGTGCCAGCAGCTTAGCAGGAGACAATCAGCCCCAGCATTTT; CDR3: CASSLAGDNQPQHF
size: once; J: TRBJ1-5; D: TRBD1; V: TRBV29-1; DNA: TGCAGCGTTGATGGAGGGACAGCTGATCAGCCCCAGCATTTT; CDR3: CSVDGGTADQPQHF
size: .; J: TRBJ2-1; D: TRBD1; V: TRBV6-6; DNA: TGTGCCAGCGGGACAGGCGCGGATGAGCAGTTCTTC; CDR3: CASGTGADEQFF
size: .; J: TRBJ2-1; D: TRBD2; V: TRBV28; DNA: TGTGCCAGCAGTTTCGCTAGCGGGGGGGCCTTGTCCTACAATGAGCAGTTCTTC; CDR3: CASSFASGGALSYNEQFF
size: .; J: TRBJ2-3; D: .; V: TRBV18; DNA: TGTGCCAGCTCACGAAGCGGGCCTAGCACAGATACGCAGTATTTT; CDR3: CASSRSGPSTDTQYF
size: .; J: TRBJ2-1; D: TRBD2; V: TRBV7-9; DNA: TGTGCCAGCAGCACTAGCGGGAGGATCGGTGAGCAGTTCTTC; CDR3: CASSTSGRIGEQFF
size: .; J: TRBJ2-5; D: TRBD1; V: TRBV5-1; DNA: TGCGCCAGCAGCTTCCCCGGACAGGGTACGAAGACCCAGTACTTC; CDR3: CASSFPGQGTKTQYF
size: .; J: TRBJ1-4; D: TRBD1; V: TRBV4-2; DNA: TGTGCCAGCAGCCAAGCGAATTGGGACAGAGATAATGAAAAACTGTTTTTT; CDR3: CASSQANWDRDNEKLFF
size: .; J: TRBJ1-6; D: TRBD1; V: TRBV7-8; DNA: TGTGCCAGCAGCTTATTGGGACAGGCGTTCAATAGTGATTCACCCCTCCACTTT; CDR3: CASSLLGQAFNSDSPLHF
size: once; J: TRBJ2-1; D: .; V: TRBV1; DNA: TGCACCCACGCGAGCGGGAGGGAAAATGAGCAGTTCTTC; CDR3: CTHASGRENEQFF
size: few; J: TRBJ1-1; D: .; V: TRBV10-1; DNA: TGCGCCAGCAGTGACTTGGATTGGGAGGCCACTGAAGCTTTCTTT; CDR3: CASSDLDWEATEAFF
size: .; J: TRBJ2-5; D: .; V: TRBV9; DNA: TGTGCCAGCAGCGTAGCTACGGGGTACCAAGAGACCCAGTACTTC; CDR3: CASSVATGYQETQYF
size: once; J: TRBJ1-3; D: TRBD1; V: TRBV11-2; DNA: TGTGCCAGCAGCCGACAGGGACAGGGGTACGGAAACACCATATATTTT; CDR3: CASSRQGQGYGNTIYF
size: .; J: TRBJ2-5; D: .; V: TRBV20-1; DNA: TGCAGTGCTAGTTGGAGACAAGAGACCCAGTACTTC; CDR3: CSASWRQETQYF
size: .; J: TRBJ1-1; D: TRBD1; V: TRBV4-2; DNA: TGTGCCAGCAGCCAAGTAACAGGGGGGACAGGCCGGGGGAACACTGAAGCTTTCTTT; CDR3: CASSQVTGGTGRGNTEAFF